A selection of T cell receptor beta chains follows, all from one sample in a study of identical twins. One entry per CDR3 protein, called by TCRdb with MiXCR from the 5' RACE reads. The data hold around 1.7 million distinct CDR3 sequences, with roughly 35% observed a single time. Sequencing input: cord blood. The receptors derive from a newborn girl in good health. CDR3s include the opening cysteine and the closing phenylalanine or tryptophan. D genes are given only for firm matches. A clone size is listed for some rows: how often the clone was seen (once, few, many), or a class if it is expanded.

V	size	J	D	CDR3
TRBV6-6	few	TRBJ2-7	.	CASRSGYGHEQYF
TRBV7-9	.	TRBJ2-7	.	CASSFDRPYEQYF
TRBV18	many	TRBJ2-7	.	CASSLETYEQYF
TRBV2	.	TRBJ1-1	.	CASKRHTEAFF
TRBV6-6	many	TRBJ2-1	.	CASSPAAGKFF
TRBV7-2	.	TRBJ2-4	.	CASSLQGPAKNIQYF
TRBV3-1	.	.	TRBD1	CASSQAPTGRYEQYF
TRBV4-1	few	TRBJ1-2	.	CASSQGVTNGYTF
TRBV12-3/TRBV12-4	few	TRBJ1-2	.	CASTPRAVLNYGYTF
TRBV12-3/TRBV12-4	.	TRBJ2-3	.	CASRPDGEADTQYF
TRBV20-1	few	TRBJ2-4	.	CSAREQLLAKNIQYF
TRBV14	.	TRBJ1-2	TRBD1	CASSHPKTGNGYGYTF
TRBV10-3	few	TRBJ2-3	.	CAIREQGSDTQYF
TRBV11-2	.	TRBJ2-2	.	CASSLDATGELFF
TRBV5-6	.	TRBJ2-5	TRBD2	CASGGLAGWGEETQYF
TRBV5-1	.	TRBJ2-1	TRBD2	CASSLEAGGPGEQFF
TRBV6-1	.	TRBJ2-1	TRBD1	CVSSGTGNEQFF
TRBV12-3/TRBV12-4	few	TRBJ1-5	.	CASSSLGRLQPQHF
TRBV6-6	few	TRBJ2-3	TRBD2	CASSRLAGEMHTQYF
TRBV6-1	few	TRBJ2-5	TRBD2	CASSEALRGLAGLQETQYF
TRBV27	many	TRBJ2-3	.	CASSLGAFGFTDTQYF
TRBV4-1	.	TRBJ1-2	TRBD1	CASRIIMDRNLNYGYTF
TRBV7-2	few	TRBJ2-5	TRBD2	CASSLAPSGHVEQYF
TRBV3-1	.	TRBJ2-3	.	CAGSQGDPFFRYF
TRBV7-2	.	TRBJ2-3	TRBD2	CASRPFAGGTDTQYF
TRBV5-5	few	TRBJ2-3	.	CASSLAAGSFTDTQYF
TRBV2	.	TRBJ2-3	TRBD2	CASSEYGGAQYF
TRBV20-1	.	TRBJ2-3	TRBD2	CSARGAGAPDTQYF
TRBV5-1	few	TRBJ2-1	.	CASSLLSSRLGSYNEQFF
TRBV4-1	.	TRBJ2-3	TRBD2	CASSQDTTSGLIRVTDTQYF
TRBV28	.	TRBJ2-1	.	CASSTHPASYNEQFF
TRBV28	.	.	TRBD2	CASSLSAGGSYNEQYF
TRBV27	.	TRBJ1-5	TRBD1	CASKQNSGTGNQPQHF
TRBV2	many	TRBJ2-7	.	CASSEISYEQYF
TRBV9	few	TRBJ2-1	TRBD2	CASSPLGGTYYNEQFF
TRBV6-1	.	TRBJ2-3	.	CASGAQRTTDTQYF
TRBV9	.	TRBJ2-3	TRBD2	CASTKGLASSTDTQYF
TRBV9	.	TRBJ1-4	.	CASSPSSGRGLFF